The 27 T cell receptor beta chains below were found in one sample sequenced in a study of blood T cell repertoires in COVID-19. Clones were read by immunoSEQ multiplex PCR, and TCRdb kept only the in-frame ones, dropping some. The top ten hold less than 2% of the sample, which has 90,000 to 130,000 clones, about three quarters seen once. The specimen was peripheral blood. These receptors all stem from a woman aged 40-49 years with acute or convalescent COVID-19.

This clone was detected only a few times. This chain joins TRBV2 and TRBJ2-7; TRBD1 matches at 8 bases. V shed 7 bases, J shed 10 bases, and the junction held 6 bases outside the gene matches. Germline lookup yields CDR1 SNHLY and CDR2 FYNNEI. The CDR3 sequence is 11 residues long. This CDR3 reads CASTSDRGQYF. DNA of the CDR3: TGTGCCAGCACCTCCGACAGGGGACAGTACTTC.

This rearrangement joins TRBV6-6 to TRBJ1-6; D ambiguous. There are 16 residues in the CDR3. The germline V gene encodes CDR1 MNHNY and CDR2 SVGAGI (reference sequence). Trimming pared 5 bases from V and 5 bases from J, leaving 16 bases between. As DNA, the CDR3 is TGTGCCAGCAGTCCTCGGGGTCACGAGAATAATTCACCCCTCCACTTT. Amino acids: CASSPRGHENNSPLHF.

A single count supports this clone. The CDR3 region has the DNA TGTGCCAGCAGCCCACAAGCGGGGGAGTTCAATGAGCAGTTCTTC. Protein sequence: CASSPQAGEFNEQFF. This chain links TRBV7-3 with TRBJ2-1; 8 bases fit TRBD2. In germline, CDR1 is SGHTA, CDR2 FQGTGA. The CDR3 loop spans 15 amino acids. V trimming: 5 bases; J trimming: 6 bases; junction bases outside the gene matches: 9.

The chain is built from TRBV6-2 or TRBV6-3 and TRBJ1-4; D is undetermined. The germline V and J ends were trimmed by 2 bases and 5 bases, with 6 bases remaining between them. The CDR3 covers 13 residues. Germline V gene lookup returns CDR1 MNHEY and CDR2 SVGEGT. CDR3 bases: TGTGCCAGCAGTTACAGCGCGAATGAAAAACTGTTTTTT. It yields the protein CASSYSANEKLFF.

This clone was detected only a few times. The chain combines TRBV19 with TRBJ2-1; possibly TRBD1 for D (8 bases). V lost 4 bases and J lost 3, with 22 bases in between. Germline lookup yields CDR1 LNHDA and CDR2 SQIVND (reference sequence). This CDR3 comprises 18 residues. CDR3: CASSTETGAGVFYNEQFF. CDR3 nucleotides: TGTGCCAGTAGTACCGAGACAGGGGCGGGGGTCTTCTACAATGAGCAGTTCTTC.

DNA of the CDR3: TGCGCCAGCAGCTTCGGGTTGGACACTGAAGCTTTCTTT. This encodes CASSFGLDTEAFF. The V gene is TRBV5-1, the J gene TRBJ1-1; D is unresolved. The CDR3 contains 13 residues. Looked up from germline, CDR1 is SGHRS and CDR2 is YFSETQ. Trimming removed 2 bases at V and 3 bases at J, with 8 bases between.

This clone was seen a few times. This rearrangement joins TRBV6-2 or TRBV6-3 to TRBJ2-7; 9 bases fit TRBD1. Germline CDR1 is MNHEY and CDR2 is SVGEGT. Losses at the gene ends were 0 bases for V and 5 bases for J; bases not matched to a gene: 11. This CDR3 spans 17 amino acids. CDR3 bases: TGTGCCAGCAGTTACTCGATAACCGGACAGGGGTTCGACGAGCAGTACTTC. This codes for CASSYSITGQGFDEQYF.

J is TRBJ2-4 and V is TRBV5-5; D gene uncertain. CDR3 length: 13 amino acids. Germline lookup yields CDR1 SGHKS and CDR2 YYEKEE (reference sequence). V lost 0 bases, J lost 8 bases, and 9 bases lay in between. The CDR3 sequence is CASSLGVRDIQYF. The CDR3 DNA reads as TGTGCCAGCAGCTTGGGTGTTCGCGACATTCAGTACTTC.

The DNA for the CDR3 is TGTGCCACCAGTGTCACAGGGGGCGTAGTAGAAGATACGCAGTATTTT. Translated, it gives CATSVTGGVVEDTQYF. V gene TRBV24-1 combines with J gene TRBJ2-3, with 9 bases lining up with TRBD1. V dropped 5 bases and J dropped 5; count of bases not matched to a gene: 10. CDR1 KGHDR and CDR2 SFDVKD come from the germline V gene. CDR3 length: 16 residues.

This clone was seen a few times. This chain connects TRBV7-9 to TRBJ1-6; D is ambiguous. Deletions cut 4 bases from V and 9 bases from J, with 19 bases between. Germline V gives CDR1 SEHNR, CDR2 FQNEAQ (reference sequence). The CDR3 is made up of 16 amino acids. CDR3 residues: CASSSLGDSGVSPLHF. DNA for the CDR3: TGTGCCAGCAGCTCCCTTGGAGACTCCGGGGTTTCACCCCTCCACTTT.

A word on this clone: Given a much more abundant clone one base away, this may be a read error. The CDR3 DNA follows: TGTGCCAGCAGCTTACAGGGGAGCAATCAGCCCCAGTATTTT. As protein: CASSLQGSNQPQYF. V and J are TRBV7-9 and TRBJ1-5; a possible D gene is TRBD1 (6 bases). The J call may be faulty, since TRBJ2-3 better matches the DNA end. CDR1 is SEHNR, CDR2 FQNEAQ, per germline (reference sequence). The length of the CDR3 is 14 residues.

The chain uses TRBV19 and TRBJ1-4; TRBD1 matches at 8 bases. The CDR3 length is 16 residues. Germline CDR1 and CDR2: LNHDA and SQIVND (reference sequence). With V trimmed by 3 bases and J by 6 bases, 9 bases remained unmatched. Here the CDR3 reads CASSMGAGGADEKLFF. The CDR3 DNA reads TGTGCCAGTAGTATGGGGGCAGGGGGCGCGGATGAAAAACTGTTTTTT. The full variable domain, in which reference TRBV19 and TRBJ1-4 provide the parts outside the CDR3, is DGGITQSPKYLFRKEGQNVTLSCEQNLNHDAMYWYRQDPGQGLRLIYYSQIVNDFQKGDIAEGYSVSREKKESFPLTVTSAQKNPTAFYLCASSMGAGGADEKLFFGSGTQLSVL.

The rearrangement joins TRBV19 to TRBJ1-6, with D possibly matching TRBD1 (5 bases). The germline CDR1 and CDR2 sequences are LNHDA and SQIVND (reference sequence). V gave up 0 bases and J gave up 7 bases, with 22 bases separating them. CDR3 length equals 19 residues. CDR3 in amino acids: CASSIDPLFGGSNNSPLHF. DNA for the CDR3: TGTGCCAGTAGTATAGATCCGTTATTTGGGGGGAGCAACAATTCACCCCTCCACTTT.

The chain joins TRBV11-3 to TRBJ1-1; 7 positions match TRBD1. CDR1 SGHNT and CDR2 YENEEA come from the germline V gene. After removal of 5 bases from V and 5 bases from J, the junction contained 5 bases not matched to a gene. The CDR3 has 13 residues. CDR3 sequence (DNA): TGTGCCAGCAGCCTGACAGGGAATACTGAAGCTTTCTTT. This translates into CASSLTGNTEAFF.

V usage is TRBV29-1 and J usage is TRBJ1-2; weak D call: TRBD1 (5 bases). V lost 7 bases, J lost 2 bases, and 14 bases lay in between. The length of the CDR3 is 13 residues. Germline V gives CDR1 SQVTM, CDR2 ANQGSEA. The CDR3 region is CSAGAAGNYGYTF. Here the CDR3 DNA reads TGCAGCGCTGGGGCGGCAGGGAACTATGGCTACACCTTC.

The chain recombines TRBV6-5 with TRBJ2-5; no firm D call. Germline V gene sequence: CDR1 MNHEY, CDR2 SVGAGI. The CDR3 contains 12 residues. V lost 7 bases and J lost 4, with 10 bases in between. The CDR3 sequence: CASIGRIETQYF. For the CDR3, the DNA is TGTGCCAGCATTGGCAGGATAGAGACCCAGTACTTC.

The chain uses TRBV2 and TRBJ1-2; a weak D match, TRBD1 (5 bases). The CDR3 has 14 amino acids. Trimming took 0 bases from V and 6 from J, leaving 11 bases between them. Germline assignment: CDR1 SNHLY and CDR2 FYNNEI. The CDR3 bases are TGTGCCAGCAGTGAAGCTACAGGTACCCATGGCTACACCTTC. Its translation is CASSEATGTHGYTF.

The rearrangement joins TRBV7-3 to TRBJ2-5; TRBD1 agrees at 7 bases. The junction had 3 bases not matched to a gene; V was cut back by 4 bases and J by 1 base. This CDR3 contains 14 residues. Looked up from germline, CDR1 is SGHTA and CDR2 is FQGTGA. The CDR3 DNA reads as TGTGCCAGCAGCTCGGGACAGATCCAAGAGACCCAGTACTTC. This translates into CASSSGQIQETQYF. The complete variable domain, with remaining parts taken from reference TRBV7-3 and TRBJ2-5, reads GAGVSQTPSNKVTEKGKYVELRCDPISGHTALYWYRQSLGQGPEFLIYFQGTGAADDSGLPNDRFFAVRPEGSVSTLKIQRTERGDSAVYLCASSSGQIQETQYFGPGTRLLVL.

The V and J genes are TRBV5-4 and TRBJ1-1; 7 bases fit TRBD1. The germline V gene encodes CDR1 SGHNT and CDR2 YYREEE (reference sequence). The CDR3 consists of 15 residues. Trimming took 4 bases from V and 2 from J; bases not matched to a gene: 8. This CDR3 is CASSPTGTINTEAFF. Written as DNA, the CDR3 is TGTGCCAGCAGCCCGACAGGGACCATAAACACTGAAGCTTTCTTT.

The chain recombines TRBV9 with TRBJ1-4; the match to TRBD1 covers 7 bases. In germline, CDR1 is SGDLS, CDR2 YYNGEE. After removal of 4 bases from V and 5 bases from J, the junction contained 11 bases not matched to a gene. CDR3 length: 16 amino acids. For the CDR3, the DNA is TGTGCCAGCAGCTCAGAGGGGGCCGGGGACAATGAAAAACTGTTTTTT. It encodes CASSSEGAGDNEKLFF.

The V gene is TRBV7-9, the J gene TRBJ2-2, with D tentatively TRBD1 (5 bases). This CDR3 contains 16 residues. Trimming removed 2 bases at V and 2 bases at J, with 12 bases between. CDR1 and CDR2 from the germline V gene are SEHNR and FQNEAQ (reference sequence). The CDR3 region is CASSLNQGANTGELFF. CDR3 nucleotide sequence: TGTGCCAGCAGCTTAAATCAGGGCGCCAACACCGGGGAGCTGTTTTTT. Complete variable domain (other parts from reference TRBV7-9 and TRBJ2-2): DTGVSQNPRHKITKRGQNVTFRCDPISEHNRLYWYRQTLGQGPEFLTYFQNEAQLEKSRLLSDRFSAERPKGSFSTLEIQRTEQGDSAMYLCASSLNQGANTGELFFGEGSRLTVL.

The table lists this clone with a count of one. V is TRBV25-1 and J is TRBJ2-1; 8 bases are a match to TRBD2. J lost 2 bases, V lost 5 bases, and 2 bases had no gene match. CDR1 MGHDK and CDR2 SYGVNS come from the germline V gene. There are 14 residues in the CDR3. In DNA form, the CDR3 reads TGTGCCAGCAGTAGAGCGGGGGCCTACAATGAGCAGTTCTTC. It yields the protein CASSRAGAYNEQFF.

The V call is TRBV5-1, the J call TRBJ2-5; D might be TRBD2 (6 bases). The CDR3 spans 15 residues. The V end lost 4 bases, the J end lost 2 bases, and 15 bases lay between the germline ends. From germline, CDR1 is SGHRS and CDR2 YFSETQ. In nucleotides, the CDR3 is TGCGCCAGCAGCGGGGCTCTGGCGGGGCAAGAGACCCAGTACTTC. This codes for CASSGALAGQETQYF.

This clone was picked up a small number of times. This CDR3 is CASSNPRGGNEQFF. The CDR3 coding sequence is TGCGCCAGCAGCAACCCACGGGGAGGCAATGAGCAGTTCTTC. This chain joins TRBV5-1 and TRBJ2-1; D perhaps matches TRBD2 (6 bases). The CDR3 has 14 residues. CDR1 SGHRS and CDR2 YFSETQ come from the germline V gene. Trimming shortened V by 4 bases and J by 6 bases, and 14 bases separated the two germline ends.

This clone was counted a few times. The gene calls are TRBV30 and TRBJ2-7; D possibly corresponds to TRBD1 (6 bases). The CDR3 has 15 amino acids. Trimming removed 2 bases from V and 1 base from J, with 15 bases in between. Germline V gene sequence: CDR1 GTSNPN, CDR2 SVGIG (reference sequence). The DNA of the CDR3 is TGTGCCTGGAGTAGGGACAACGCGATATCCTACGAGCAGTACTTC. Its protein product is CAWSRDNAISYEQYF.

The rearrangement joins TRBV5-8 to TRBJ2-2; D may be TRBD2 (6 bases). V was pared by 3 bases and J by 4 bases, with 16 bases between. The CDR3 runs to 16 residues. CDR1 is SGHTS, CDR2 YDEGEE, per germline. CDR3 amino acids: CASSSSLAGPTGELFF. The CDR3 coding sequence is TGTGCCAGCAGCTCGTCATTGGCGGGGCCCACCGGGGAGCTGTTTTTT.

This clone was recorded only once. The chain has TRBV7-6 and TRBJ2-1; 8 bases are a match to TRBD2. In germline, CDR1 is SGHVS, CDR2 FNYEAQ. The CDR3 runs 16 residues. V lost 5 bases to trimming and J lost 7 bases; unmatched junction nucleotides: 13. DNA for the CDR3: TGTGCCAGCAGCCCTCTAGGCCGGGGCGGGGGGAATGAGCAGTTCTTC. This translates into CASSPLGRGGGNEQFF.